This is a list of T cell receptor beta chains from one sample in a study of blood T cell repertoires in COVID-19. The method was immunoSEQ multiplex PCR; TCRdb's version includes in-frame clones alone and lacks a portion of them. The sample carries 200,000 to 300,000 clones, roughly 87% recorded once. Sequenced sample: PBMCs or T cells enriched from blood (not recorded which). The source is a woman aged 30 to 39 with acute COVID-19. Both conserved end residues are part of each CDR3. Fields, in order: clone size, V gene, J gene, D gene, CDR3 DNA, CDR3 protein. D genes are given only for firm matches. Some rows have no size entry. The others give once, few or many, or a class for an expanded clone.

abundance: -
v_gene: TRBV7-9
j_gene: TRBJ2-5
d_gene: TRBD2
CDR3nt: TGTGCCAGCAGCTTCGGACTAGCGGGGGGGCAAGAGACCCAGTACTTC
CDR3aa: CASSFGLAGGQETQYF

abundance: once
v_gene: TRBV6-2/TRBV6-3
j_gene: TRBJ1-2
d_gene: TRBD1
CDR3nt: TGTGCCAGCAGTTACAACGGTGGACAGGGGGCATCAGGCTACACCTTC
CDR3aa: CASSYNGGQGASGYTF

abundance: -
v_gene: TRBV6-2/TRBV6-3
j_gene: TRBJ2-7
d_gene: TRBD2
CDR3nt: TGTGCCAGCAGTTACCTCGCGGGGGACTCCTACGAGCAGTACTTC
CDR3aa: CASSYLAGDSYEQYF

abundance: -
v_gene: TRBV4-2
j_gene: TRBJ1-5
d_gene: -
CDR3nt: TGTGCCAGCAGCCACACAGGACAGAGCAATCAGCCCCAGCATTTT
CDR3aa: CASSHTGQSNQPQHF

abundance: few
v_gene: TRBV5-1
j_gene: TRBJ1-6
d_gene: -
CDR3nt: TGCGCCAGCAGCTTGGAACAGAATTCACCCCTCCACTTT
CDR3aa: CASSLEQNSPLHF

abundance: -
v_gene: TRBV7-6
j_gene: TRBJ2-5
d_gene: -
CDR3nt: TGTGCCAGCAGCTTGTCCAACCAAGAGACCCAGTACTTC
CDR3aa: CASSLSNQETQYF

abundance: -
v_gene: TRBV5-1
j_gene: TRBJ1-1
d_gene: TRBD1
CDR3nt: TGCGCCAGCAGCCCCGGAGACAGGGACCTTCTCTGGGGCACTGAAGCTTTCTTT
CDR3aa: CASSPGDRDLLWGTEAFF

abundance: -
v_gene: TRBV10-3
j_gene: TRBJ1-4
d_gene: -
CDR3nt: TGTGCCATCAGTGAGTCAACAGGGAACATTGAAAAACTGTTTTTT
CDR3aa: CAISESTGNIEKLFF

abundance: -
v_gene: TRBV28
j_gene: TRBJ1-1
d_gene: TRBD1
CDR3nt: TGTGCCAGCAGTTTTCCCCGGGACAGGGGTGGGAACACTGAAGCTTTCTTT
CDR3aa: CASSFPRDRGGNTEAFF

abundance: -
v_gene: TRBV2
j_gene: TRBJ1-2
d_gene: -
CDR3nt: TGTGCCAGCAGTGAAACAGGGAAAGATGGCTACACCTTC
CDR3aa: CASSETGKDGYTF

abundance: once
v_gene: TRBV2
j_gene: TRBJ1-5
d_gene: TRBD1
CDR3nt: TGTGCCAGCAGGGACAGGGGGCTAAATCAGCCCCAGCATTTT
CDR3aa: CASRDRGLNQPQHF

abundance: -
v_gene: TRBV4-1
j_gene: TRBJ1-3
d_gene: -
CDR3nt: TGCGCCAGCAGCCAAGAGGGCAGGGCGGCTGGAAACACCATATATTTT
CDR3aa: CASSQEGRAAGNTIYF

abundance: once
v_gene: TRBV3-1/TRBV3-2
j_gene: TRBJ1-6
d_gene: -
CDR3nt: TGTGCCAGCAGCCCCCCGGATAATTCACCCCTCCACTTT
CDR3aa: CASSPPDNSPLHF

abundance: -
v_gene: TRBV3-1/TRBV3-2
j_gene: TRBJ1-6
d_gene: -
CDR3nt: TGTGCCAGCAGCTACACAGGGACGCCTTATAATTCACCCCTCCACTTT
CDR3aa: CASSYTGTPYNSPLHF

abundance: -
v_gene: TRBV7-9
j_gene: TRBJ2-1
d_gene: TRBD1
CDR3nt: TGTGCCAGCAGCCCCCGACAGGGGTCCTACAATGAGCAGTTCTTC
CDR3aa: CASSPRQGSYNEQFF

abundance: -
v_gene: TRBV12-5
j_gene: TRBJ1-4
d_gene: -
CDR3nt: TGTGCTAGTGGTTTTGGGCGGGTAAATGAAAAACTGTTTTTT
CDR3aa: CASGFGRVNEKLFF

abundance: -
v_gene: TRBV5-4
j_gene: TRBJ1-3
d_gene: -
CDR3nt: TGTGCCAGCAGCAGCGACCGGGATCACTCTGGAAACACCATATATTTT
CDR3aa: CASSSDRDHSGNTIYF

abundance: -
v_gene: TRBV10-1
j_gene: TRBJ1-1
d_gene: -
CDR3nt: TGCGCCAGCAGTGAGAACTACCTTAGCCCGAACACTGAAGCTTTCTTT
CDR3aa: CASSENYLSPNTEAFF

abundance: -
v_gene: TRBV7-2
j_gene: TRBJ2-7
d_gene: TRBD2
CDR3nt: TGTGCCAGCAGCTTAGCGAAAAGTAGAACTAGCGGGAGCTCCTACGAGCAGTACTTC
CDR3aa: CASSLAKSRTSGSSYEQYF

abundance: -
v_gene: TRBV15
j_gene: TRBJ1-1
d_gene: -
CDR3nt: TGTGCCACCAGCAGAGTAGGGGATGTGAGATCGGCTTTCTTT
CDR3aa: CATSRVGDVRSAFF

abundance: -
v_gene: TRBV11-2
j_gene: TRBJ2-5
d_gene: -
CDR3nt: TGTGCCAGCAGGAAACCCGGTTCGCGGGGAGAAGAGACCCAGTACTTC
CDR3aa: CASRKPGSRGEETQYF

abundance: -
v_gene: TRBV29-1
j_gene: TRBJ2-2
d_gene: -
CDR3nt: TGCAGCGCCCTCGGGCAGGGTCAACCCATTGGCGGGGAGCTGTTTTTT
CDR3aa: CSALGQGQPIGGELFF

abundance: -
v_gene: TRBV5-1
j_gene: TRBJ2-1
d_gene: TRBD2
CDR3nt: TGCGCCAGCAGGCCGACTAGCCCCGGTGAGCAGTTCTTC
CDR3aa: CASRPTSPGEQFF

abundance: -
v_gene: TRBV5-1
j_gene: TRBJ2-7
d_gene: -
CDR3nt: TGCGCCAGCAGCTTGGTGGTTGGGGGGACCTACGAGCAGTACTTC
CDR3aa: CASSLVVGGTYEQYF

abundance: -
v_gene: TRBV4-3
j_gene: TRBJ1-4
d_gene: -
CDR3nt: TGCGCCAGCAGCCAAGATTACAGATCAACTAATGAAAAACTGTTTTTT
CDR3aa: CASSQDYRSTNEKLFF

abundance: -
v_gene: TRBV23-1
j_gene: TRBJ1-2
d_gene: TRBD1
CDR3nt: TGCGCCAGCAGTCTACTCAGGGGGACCTATGGCTACACCTTC
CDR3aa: CASSLLRGTYGYTF

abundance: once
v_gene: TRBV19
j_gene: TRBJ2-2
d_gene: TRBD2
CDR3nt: TGTGCCAGTAGTTTCCCCGCGGGTAGCGGGGATGCCGGGGAGCTGTTTTTT
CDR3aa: CASSFPAGSGDAGELFF

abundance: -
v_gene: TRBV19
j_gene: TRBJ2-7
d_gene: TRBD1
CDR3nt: TGTGCCAGTAGTATATTTGCCGGGACAGGCACGGCCTACGAGCAGTACTTC
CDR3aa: CASSIFAGTGTAYEQYF

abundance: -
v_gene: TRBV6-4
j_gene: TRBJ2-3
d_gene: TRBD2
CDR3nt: TGTGCCAGCAGTGACTGGGGACTAGCTATATACACTACTAGCACAGATACGCAGTATTTT
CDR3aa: CASSDWGLAIYTTSTDTQYF

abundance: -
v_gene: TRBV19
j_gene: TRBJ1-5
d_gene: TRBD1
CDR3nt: TGTGCCAGTAGTATAGGGGACAGAATACAGCATTTT
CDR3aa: CASSIGDRIQHF

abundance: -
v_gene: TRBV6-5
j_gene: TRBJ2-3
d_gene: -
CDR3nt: TGTGCCAGCAGTTACACCCGGGGGGCTATTCCAGATACGCAGTATTTT
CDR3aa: CASSYTRGAIPDTQYF

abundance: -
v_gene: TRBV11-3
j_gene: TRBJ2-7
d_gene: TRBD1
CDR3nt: TGTGCCAGCAGCTTAGGCCAGGGGGTCTCCTACGAGCAGTACTTC
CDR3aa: CASSLGQGVSYEQYF

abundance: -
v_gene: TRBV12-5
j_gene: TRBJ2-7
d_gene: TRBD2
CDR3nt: TGTGCTAGTGGTCTAGGACTAGCGGACGCTTCCTACGAGCAGTACTTC
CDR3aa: CASGLGLADASYEQYF

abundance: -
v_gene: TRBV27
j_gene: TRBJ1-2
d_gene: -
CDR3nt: TGTGCCAGCAGCTCCGGGTCCCGCGGCTACACCTTC
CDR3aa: CASSSGSRGYTF

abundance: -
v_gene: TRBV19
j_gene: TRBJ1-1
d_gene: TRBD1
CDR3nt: TGTGCCAGTAGTGCTCCGGGGGACAGGGCTGAAGCTTTCTTT
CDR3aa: CASSAPGDRAEAFF

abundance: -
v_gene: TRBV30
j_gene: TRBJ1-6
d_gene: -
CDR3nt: TGTGCCTGTCAAGGGGAACTGGGTTCACCCCTCCACTTT
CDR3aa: CACQGELGSPLHF

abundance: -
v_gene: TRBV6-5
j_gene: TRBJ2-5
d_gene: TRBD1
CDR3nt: TGTGCCACCCAGGTCGGGGACAGGTACCAAGAGACCCAGTACTTC
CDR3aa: CATQVGDRYQETQYF

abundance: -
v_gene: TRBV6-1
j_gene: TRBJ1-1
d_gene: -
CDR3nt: TGTGCCAGCAGTGAAGCCACAGGGTGGAACACTGAAGCTTTCTTT
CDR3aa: CASSEATGWNTEAFF

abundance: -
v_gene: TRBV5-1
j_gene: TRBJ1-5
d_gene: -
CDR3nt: TGCGCCAGCAGCTTGGGCGGGGGGCGGGATCAGCCCCAGCATTTT
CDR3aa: CASSLGGGRDQPQHF